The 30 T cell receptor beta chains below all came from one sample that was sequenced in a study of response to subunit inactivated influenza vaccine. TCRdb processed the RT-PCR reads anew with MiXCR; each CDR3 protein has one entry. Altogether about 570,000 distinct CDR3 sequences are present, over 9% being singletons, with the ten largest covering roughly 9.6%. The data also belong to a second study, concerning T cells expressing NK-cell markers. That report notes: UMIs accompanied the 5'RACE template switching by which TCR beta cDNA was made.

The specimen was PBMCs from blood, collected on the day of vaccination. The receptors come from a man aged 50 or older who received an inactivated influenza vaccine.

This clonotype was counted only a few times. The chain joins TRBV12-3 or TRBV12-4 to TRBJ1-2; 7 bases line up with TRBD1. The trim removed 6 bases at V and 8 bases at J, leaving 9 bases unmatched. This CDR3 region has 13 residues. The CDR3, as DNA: TGTGCCAGCAGAGATGGGACAGCTGGAGGCTACACCTTC. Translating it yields CASRDGTAGGYTF.

CDR3 DNA sequence: TGTGCCAGCAGTCCCAGGGCGCCCTCTGGGGCCAACGTCCTGACTTTC. Translation gives CASSPRAPSGANVLTF. The chain carries TRBV27 and TRBJ2-6; a weak D match, TRBD1 (5 bases). The length of the CDR3 is 16 residues. Germline V gene sequence: CDR1 MNHEY, CDR2 SMNVEV (reference sequence). V lost 5 bases to trimming and J lost 0 bases, with 11 bases between them.

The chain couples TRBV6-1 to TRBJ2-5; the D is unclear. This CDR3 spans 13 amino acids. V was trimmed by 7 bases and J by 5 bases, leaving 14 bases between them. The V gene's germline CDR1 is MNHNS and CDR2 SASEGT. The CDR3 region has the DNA TGTGCCAGCACCCAGGCCCCGAAGGAGACCCAGTACTTC. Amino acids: CASTQAPKETQYF.

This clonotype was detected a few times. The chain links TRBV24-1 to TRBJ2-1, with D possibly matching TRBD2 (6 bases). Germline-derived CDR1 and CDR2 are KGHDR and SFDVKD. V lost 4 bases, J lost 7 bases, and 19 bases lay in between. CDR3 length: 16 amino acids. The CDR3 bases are TGTGCCACCAGTGACCCAGCGGCAGGGAGGCTGAATGAGCAGTTCTTC. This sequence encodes CATSDPAAGRLNEQFF.

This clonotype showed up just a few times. The CDR3 reads CASAFPLKEEQFF. CDR3 nucleotide sequence: TGTGCCAGCGCCTTCCCTCTTAAGGAGGAGCAGTTCTTC. The chain links TRBV6-2 or TRBV6-3 to TRBJ2-1; D gene uncertain. V gave up 8 bases and J gave up 10 bases, with 18 bases separating them. Per the germline V gene, CDR1 is MNHEY and CDR2 is SVGEGT. CDR3 length equals 13 residues.

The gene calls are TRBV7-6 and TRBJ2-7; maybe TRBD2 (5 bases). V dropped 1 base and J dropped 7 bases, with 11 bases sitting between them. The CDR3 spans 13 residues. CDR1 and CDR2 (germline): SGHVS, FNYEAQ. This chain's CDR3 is CASSLVGVEEQYF. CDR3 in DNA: TGTGCCAGCAGCTTAGTCGGGGTCGAGGAGCAGTACTTC.

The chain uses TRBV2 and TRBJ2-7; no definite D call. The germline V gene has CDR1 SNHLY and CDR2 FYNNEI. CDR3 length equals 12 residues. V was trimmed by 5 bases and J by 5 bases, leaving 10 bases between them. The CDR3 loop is CASSSGGDEQYF. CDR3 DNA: TGTGCCAGCAGTTCCGGTGGGGACGAGCAGTACTTC.

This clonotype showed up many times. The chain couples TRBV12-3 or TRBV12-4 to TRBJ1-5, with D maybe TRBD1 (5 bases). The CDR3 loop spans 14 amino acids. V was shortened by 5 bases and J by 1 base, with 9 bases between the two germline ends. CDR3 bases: TGTGCCAGCAGTAGGGGACCGAGCAATCAGCCCCAGCATTTT. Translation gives CASSRGPSNQPQHF.

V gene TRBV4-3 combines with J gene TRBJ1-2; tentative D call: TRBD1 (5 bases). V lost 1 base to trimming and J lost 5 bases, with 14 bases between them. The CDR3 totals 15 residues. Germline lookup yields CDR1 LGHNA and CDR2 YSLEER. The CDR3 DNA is TGCGCCAGCAGCCAAGTCAAGGGACCCAATTATGGCTACACCTTC. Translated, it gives CASSQVKGPNYGYTF.

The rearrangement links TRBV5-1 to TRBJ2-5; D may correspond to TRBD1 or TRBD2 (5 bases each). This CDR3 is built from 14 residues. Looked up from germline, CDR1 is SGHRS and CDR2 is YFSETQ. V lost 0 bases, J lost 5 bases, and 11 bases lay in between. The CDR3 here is CASSLGVREETQYF. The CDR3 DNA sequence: TGCGCCAGCAGCTTGGGTGTCAGGGAGGAGACCCAGTACTTC.

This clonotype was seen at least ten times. CDR3 amino acids: CASSLIAGGPLNEQFF. The CDR3, as DNA: TGTGCCAGCAGCTTAATAGCGGGGGGGCCTTTGAATGAGCAGTTCTTC. This chain joins TRBV7-2 and TRBJ2-1; 11 bases are shared with TRBD2. J was trimmed by 7 bases and V by 2 bases; bases with no gene match: 7. Germline CDR1 is SGHTA and CDR2 is FQGNSA. The CDR3 is 16 residues long.

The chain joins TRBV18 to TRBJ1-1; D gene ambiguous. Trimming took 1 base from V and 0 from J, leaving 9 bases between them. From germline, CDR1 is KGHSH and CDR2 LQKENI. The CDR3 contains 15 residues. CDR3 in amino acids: CASSPLAGLNTEAFF. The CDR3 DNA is TGTGCCAGCTCACCACTCGCAGGTCTGAACACTGAAGCTTTCTTT.

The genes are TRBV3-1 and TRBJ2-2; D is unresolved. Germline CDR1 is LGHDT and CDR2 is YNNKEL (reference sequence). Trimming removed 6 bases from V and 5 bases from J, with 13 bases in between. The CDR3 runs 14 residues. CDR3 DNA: TGTGCCAGCAGGGATACTACTCCGACCGGGGAGCTGTTTTTT. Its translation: CASRDTTPTGELFF.

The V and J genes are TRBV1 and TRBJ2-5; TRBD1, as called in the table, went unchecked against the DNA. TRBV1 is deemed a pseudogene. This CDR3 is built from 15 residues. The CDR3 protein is CTSSQGGGVWETQYF. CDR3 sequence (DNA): TGCACCAGCAGCCAAGGGGGCGGGGTCTGGGAGACCCAGTACTTC.

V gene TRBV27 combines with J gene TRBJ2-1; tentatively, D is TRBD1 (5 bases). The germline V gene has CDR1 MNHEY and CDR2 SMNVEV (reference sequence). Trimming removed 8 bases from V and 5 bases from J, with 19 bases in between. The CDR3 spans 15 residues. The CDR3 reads CASAPSPPGHNEQFF. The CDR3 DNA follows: TGTGCCAGCGCACCGTCCCCCCCAGGGCACAATGAGCAGTTCTTC.

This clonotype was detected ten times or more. DNA for the CDR3: TGCAGCGCGTACGGACTAGCGGGAGCTGGGGCCAACGTCCTGACTTTC. It specifies CSAYGLAGAGANVLTF. This chain uses TRBV29-1 with TRBJ2-6; 13 nucleotides align to TRBD2. The J segment lost 2 bases and the V segment lost 7 bases, leaving 5 bases of the junction unmatched. CDR3 length equals 16 residues. The germline V gene has CDR1 SQVTM and CDR2 ANQGSEA.

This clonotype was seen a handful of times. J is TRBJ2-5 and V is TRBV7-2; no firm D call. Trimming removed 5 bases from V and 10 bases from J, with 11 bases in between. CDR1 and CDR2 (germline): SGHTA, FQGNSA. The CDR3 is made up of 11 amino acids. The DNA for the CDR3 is TGTGCCAGCAGCGGGGTTTGGATCCAGTACTTC. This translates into CASSGVWIQYF.

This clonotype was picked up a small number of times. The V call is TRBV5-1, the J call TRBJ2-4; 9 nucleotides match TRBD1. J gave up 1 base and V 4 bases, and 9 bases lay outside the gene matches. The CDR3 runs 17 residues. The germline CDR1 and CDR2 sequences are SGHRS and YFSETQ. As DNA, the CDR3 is TGCGCCAGCAGCGCCGAGACAGGGGGTCTGGCCAAAAACATTCAGTACTTC. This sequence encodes CASSAETGGLAKNIQYF. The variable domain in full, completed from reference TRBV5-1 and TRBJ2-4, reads KAGVTQTPRYLIKTRGQQVTLSCSPISGHRSVSWYQQTPGQGLQFLFEYFSETQRNKGNFPGRFSGRQFSNSRSEMNVSTLELGDSALYLCASSAETGGLAKNIQYFGAGTRLSVL.

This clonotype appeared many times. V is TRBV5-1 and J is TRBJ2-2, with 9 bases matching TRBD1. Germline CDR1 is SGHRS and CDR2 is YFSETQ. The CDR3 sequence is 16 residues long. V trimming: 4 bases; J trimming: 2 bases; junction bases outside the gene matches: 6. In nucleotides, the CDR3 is TGCGCCAGCAGCGCGATGGGACAGGGCAACACCGGGGAGCTGTTTTTT. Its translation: CASSAMGQGNTGELFF.

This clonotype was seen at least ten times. The CDR3 DNA sequence: TGTGCCAGCAGCCAAGATCGGGGGAACTATAATTCACCCCTCCACTTT. This gives the protein CASSQDRGNYNSPLHF. The J gene is TRBJ1-6, the V gene TRBV3-1; a possible D gene is TRBD1 (5 bases). CDR1 LGHDT and CDR2 YNNKEL come from the germline V gene (reference sequence). The length of the CDR3 is 16 residues. Trimming removed 0 bases from V and 3 bases from J, with 9 bases in between.

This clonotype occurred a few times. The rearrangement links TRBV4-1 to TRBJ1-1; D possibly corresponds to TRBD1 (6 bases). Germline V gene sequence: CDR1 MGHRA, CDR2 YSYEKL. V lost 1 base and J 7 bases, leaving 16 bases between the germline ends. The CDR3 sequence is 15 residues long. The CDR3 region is CASSQGTTGIVEAFF. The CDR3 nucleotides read TGCGCCAGCAGCCAAGGGACCACAGGGATCGTTGAAGCTTTCTTT.

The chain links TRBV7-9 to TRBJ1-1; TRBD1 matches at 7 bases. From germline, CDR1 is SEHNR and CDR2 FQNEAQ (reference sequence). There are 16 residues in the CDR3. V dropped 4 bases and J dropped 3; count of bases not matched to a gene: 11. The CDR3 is CASSSPHDREDTEAFF. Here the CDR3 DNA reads TGTGCCAGCAGCTCACCCCATGACAGGGAGGACACTGAAGCTTTCTTT.

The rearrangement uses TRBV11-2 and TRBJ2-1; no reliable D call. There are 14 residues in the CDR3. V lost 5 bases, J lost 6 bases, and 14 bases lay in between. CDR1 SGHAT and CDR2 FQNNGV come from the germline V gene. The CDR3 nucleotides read TGTGCCAGCAGCACCCCTAGGTTCGGCAATGAGCAGTTCTTC. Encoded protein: CASSTPRFGNEQFF.

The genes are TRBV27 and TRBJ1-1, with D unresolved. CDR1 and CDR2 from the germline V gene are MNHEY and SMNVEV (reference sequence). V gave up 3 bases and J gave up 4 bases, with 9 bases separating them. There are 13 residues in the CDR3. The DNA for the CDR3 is TGTGCCAGCAGTTTCAGGAGAACCACTGAAGCTTTCTTT. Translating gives CASSFRRTTEAFF.

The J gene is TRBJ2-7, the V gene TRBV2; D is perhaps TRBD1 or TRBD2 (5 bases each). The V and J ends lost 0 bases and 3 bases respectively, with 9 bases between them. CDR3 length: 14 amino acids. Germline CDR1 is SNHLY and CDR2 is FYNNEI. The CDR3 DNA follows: TGTGCCAGCAGTGAAGCGGGGACCCTCTACGAGCAGTACTTC. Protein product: CASSEAGTLYEQYF.

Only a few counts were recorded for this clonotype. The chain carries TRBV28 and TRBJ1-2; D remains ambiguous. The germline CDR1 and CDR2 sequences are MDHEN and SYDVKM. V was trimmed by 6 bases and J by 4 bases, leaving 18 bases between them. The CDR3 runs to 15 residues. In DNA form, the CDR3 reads TGTGCCAGCAGGTACCCCTCGACACGTTCCTATGGCTACACCTTC. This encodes CASRYPSTRSYGYTF.

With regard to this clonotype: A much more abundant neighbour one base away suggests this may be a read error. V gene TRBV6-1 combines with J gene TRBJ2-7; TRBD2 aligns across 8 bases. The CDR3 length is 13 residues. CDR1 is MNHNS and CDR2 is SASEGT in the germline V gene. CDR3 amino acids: CASREFRGGEQYF. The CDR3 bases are TGTGCCAGCCGTGAGTTCCGGGGGGGCGAGCAGTACTTC.

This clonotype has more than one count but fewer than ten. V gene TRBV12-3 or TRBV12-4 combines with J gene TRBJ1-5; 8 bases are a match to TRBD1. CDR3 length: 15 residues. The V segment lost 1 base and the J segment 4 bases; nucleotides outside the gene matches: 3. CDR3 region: CASSLEGQANQPQHF. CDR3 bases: TGTGCCAGCAGTTTAGAGGGACAGGCTAATCAGCCCCAGCATTTT.

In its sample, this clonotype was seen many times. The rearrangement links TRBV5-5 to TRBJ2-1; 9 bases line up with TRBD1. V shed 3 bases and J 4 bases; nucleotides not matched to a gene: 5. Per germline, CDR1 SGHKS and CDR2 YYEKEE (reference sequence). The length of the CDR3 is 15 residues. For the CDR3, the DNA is TGTGCCAGCAGCTCCCGGGACAGGGAATACAATGAGCAGTTCTTC. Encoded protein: CASSSRDREYNEQFF.

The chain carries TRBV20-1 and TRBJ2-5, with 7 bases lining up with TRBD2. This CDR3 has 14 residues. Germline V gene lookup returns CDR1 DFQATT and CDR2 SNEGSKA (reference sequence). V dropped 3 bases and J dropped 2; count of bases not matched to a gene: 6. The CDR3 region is CSASRDYDQETQYF. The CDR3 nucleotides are TGCAGTGCTAGCCGGGACTACGATCAAGAGACCCAGTACTTC.